A single sample is the source of the 31 T cell receptor beta chains below, sequenced in a study of T cell responses to AZD1222 COVID-19 vaccine. Produced via immunoSEQ multiplex PCR; TCRdb's table is partial and in-frame only. The sample has fewer than 150,000 clones; 80% to 90% are singletons. The starting material was peripheral blood, obtained 28 days after the second AZD1222 dose. The receptors stem from an adult who received the AZD1222 COVID-19 vaccine.

The chain employs TRBV2 and TRBJ2-7; either TRBD1 or TRBD2 may fit D (5 bases each). Per germline, CDR1 SNHLY and CDR2 FYNNEI. V was trimmed by 6 bases and J by 5 bases, leaving 17 bases between them. The CDR3 sequence is 14 residues long. DNA of the CDR3: TGTGCCAGCAGCGGGACCTCCTGGGTTAACGAGCAGTACTTC. Translating it yields CASSGTSWVNEQYF.

V and J are TRBV7-2 and TRBJ1-1; D possibly corresponds to TRBD1 (5 bases). Per germline, CDR1 SGHTA and CDR2 FQGNSA. The germline V and J ends were trimmed by 4 bases and 6 bases, with 15 bases remaining between them. The CDR3 runs 14 residues. The CDR3 DNA is TGTGCCAGCAGCTGGGGGGGGAGTGGTGCTGAAGCTTTCTTT. It specifies CASSWGGSGAEAFF.

This chain joins TRBV19 and TRBJ1-5; tentative D call: TRBD1 (5 bases). This CDR3 is built from 15 residues. Trimming removed 5 bases from V and 6 bases from J, with 17 bases in between. Looked up from germline, CDR1 is LNHDA and CDR2 is SQIVND (reference sequence). The CDR3 DNA reads TGTGCCAGTAGTGCGTCCTCAGGGATAGGTCAGCCCCAGCATTTT. Its translation: CASSASSGIGQPQHF.

J is TRBJ1-6 and V is TRBV7-9; tentatively, D is TRBD1 (6 bases). The CDR3 runs to 14 residues. CDR1 SEHNR and CDR2 FQNEAQ come from the germline V gene (reference sequence). The ends were cut back, 5 bases at V and 7 bases at J, with 12 bases in the middle. The CDR3: CASSPDRPNSPLHF. CDR3 coding DNA: TGTGCCAGCAGCCCTGACAGGCCCAATTCACCCCTCCACTTT.

The rearrangement joins TRBV10-3 to TRBJ1-1, with D unclear. CDR3 size: 13 residues. Germline lookup yields CDR1 ENHRY and CDR2 SYGVKD. The V end was cut by 0 bases, the J end by 11 bases, with 13 bases between. The CDR3 reads CAISESVFGGAFF. The CDR3 nucleotides are TGTGCCATCAGTGAGTCGGTTTTTGGTGGGGCTTTCTTT.

In DNA, the CDR3 is TGCAGTGCTAGAGATGAAGATACGCAGTATTTT. Translated, it gives CSARDEDTQYF. The rearrangement joins TRBV20-1 to TRBJ2-3; D is uncertain. The germline V gene has CDR1 DFQATT and CDR2 SNEGSKA (reference sequence). The CDR3 covers 11 residues. Deletions cut 0 bases from V and 5 bases from J, with 3 bases between.

Only a few counts were recorded for this clone. The J gene is TRBJ1-2, the V gene TRBV6-1; no reliable D call. Germline values: CDR1 MNHNS, CDR2 SASEGT. The CDR3 has 15 amino acids. V dropped 0 bases and J dropped 7 bases, with 15 bases sitting between them. Here the CDR3 DNA reads TGTGCCAGCAGTGAAGCCGGCAGCTTTTCGGGTGGCTACACCTTC. Translated, it gives CASSEAGSFSGGYTF.

The CDR3 sequence is CASSYWGTGNTEAFF. In nucleotides, the CDR3 is TGTGCCAGCAGTTACTGGGGGACAGGGAACACTGAAGCTTTCTTT. The rearrangement uses TRBV6-5 and TRBJ1-1; TRBD1 agrees at 8 bases. In germline, CDR1 is MNHEY, CDR2 SVGAGI. The junction had 2 bases not matched to a gene; V was cut back by 1 base and J by 1 base. The CDR3 consists of 15 residues.

This chain uses TRBV19 with TRBJ1-2, with a tentative D call TRBD1 (5 bases). This CDR3 is built from 14 residues. Germline CDR1 and CDR2: LNHDA and SQIVND (reference sequence). Trimming pared 0 bases from V and 4 bases from J, leaving 9 bases between. The CDR3 spells CASSIDAGPYGYTF. CDR3 in DNA: TGTGCCAGTAGTATAGACGCAGGGCCCTATGGCTACACCTTC.

The genes are TRBV19 and TRBJ1-5; 9 bases map to TRBD1. From germline, CDR1 is LNHDA and CDR2 SQIVND (reference sequence). Trimming took 3 bases from V and 15 from J; bases not matched to a gene: 9. The CDR3 has 13 amino acids. DNA of the CDR3: TGTGCCAGTAGTATGACGGGACAGGGAATCTCGCATTTT. Protein product: CASSMTGQGISHF.

The chain recombines TRBV19 with TRBJ1-5; D is undetermined. This CDR3 comprises 14 residues. V lost 3 bases and J 2 bases, leaving 8 bases between the germline ends. Looked up from germline, CDR1 is LNHDA and CDR2 is SQIVND (reference sequence). The CDR3 reads CASSIARGNQPQHF. The CDR3 DNA follows: TGTGCCAGTAGTATCGCCAGAGGCAATCAGCCCCAGCATTTT.

This chain links TRBV29-1 with TRBJ1-2, with D perhaps matching TRBD1 (5 bases). Germline-derived CDR1 and CDR2 are SQVTM and ANQGSEA. Trimming removed 4 bases from V and 0 bases from J, with 12 bases in between. The CDR3 sequence is 14 residues long. Here the CDR3 DNA reads TGCAGCGTTGCCCGGGACGGCGCTAACTATGGCTACACCTTC. It translates to CSVARDGANYGYTF.

The chain recombines TRBV6-5 with TRBJ1-5; no clear D gene. Between the trimmed V and J ends, which lost 0 bases and 6 bases, there was a span of 6 bases. CDR3 length equals 13 residues. Per germline, CDR1 MNHEY and CDR2 SVGAGI. The DNA of the CDR3 is TGTGCCAGCAGTTACTCGGCGGGTCAGCCCCAGCATTTT. Encoded protein: CASSYSAGQPQHF.

This chain uses TRBV7-2 with TRBJ1-2; TRBD1 is a possible D gene (5 bases). Germline V gene data show CDR1 as SGHTA and CDR2 as FQGNSA. CDR3 length: 16 amino acids. V was pared by 10 bases and J by 1 base, with 22 bases between. The CDR3 spells CAIGAGLGTLNYGYTF. The DNA of the CDR3 is TGTGCCATCGGGGCCGGTTTGGGGACCCTTAACTATGGCTACACCTTC.

The chain recombines TRBV20-1 with TRBJ2-5, with 7 bases that match TRBD1. The germline V gene has CDR1 DFQATT and CDR2 SNEGSKA (reference sequence). The CDR3 spans 15 residues. The J segment lost 1 base and the V segment lost 3 bases, leaving 8 bases of the junction unmatched. As DNA, the CDR3 is TGCAGTGCTAGTCCCCTGGACAGGCTCCAAGAGACCCAGTACTTC. It codes for CSASPLDRLQETQYF.

This chain links TRBV18 with TRBJ2-5, with D unresolved. From germline, CDR1 is KGHSH and CDR2 LQKENI. Trimming shortened V by 3 bases and J by 5 bases, and 7 bases separated the two germline ends. The CDR3 runs to 12 residues. In nucleotides, the CDR3 is TGTGCCAGCTCACCCGTAAGGGAGACCCAGTACTTC. Protein sequence: CASSPVRETQYF.

J is TRBJ1-1 and V is TRBV30; the D gene is possibly TRBD1 (5 bases). Trimming stripped 0 bases from V and 6 bases from J, with 11 bases between. The CDR3 has 13 amino acids. Germline V gene lookup returns CDR1 GTSNPN and CDR2 SVGIG (reference sequence). The CDR3 is CAWSVLGTSEAFF. The CDR3 DNA sequence: TGTGCCTGGAGTGTACTTGGGACCTCTGAAGCTTTCTTT.

The chain joins TRBV21-1 to TRBJ2-7; the DNA was not compared with TRBD2, the D call given in the table. TRBV21-1 is a pseudogene segment. This CDR3 has 17 amino acids. The CDR3 region has the DNA TGTGCCAGCAGCACCGGAAGACTAGCGGGAGATTATTACGAGCAGTACTTC. Translated: CASSTGRLAGDYYEQYF.

This clone was counted once. The rearrangement uses TRBV5-1 and TRBJ1-3; no clear D gene. Germline-derived CDR1 and CDR2 are SGHRS and YFSETQ. V was shortened by 4 bases and J by 0 bases, with 14 bases between the two germline ends. The CDR3 covers 16 residues. The DNA for the CDR3 is TGCGCCAGCAGCCCGACCCCCGACGGCTCTGGAAACACCATATATTTT. Translating it yields CASSPTPDGSGNTIYF.

The J gene is TRBJ1-5, the V gene TRBV19; no clear D. CDR1 is LNHDA, CDR2 SQIVND, per germline (reference sequence). Trimming removed 1 base from V and 1 base from J, with 5 bases in between. This CDR3 spans 14 amino acids. For the CDR3, the DNA is TGTGCCAGTAGTATAGCAGGAAGCAATCAGCCCCAGCATTTT. It specifies CASSIAGSNQPQHF.

The table lists this clone with a few counts. The V gene is TRBV7-2, the J gene TRBJ1-2; 8 bases are shared with TRBD1. The length of the CDR3 is 17 residues. Germline loops: CDR1 SGHTA, CDR2 FQGNSA. The J segment lost 2 bases and the V segment lost 4 bases, leaving 12 bases of the junction unmatched. The CDR3 reads CASSYWSGGQGNYGYTF. CDR3 sequence (DNA): TGTGCCAGCAGCTATTGGTCGGGAGGACAGGGCAACTATGGCTACACCTTC.

The genes are TRBV20-1 and TRBJ1-3, with D perhaps TRBD1 (6 bases). This CDR3 has 11 amino acids. CDR1 and CDR2 (germline): DFQATT, SNEGSKA (reference sequence). The V end lost 5 bases, the J end lost 9 bases, and 11 bases lay between the germline ends. CDR3 loop: CSARTEGTIYF. CDR3 nucleotide sequence: TGCAGTGCTCGGACAGAAGGCACCATATATTTT.

The rearrangement uses TRBV27 and TRBJ1-5; D is uncertain. This CDR3 is built from 14 residues. Trimming took 2 bases from V and 2 from J, leaving 7 bases between them. Per germline, CDR1 MNHEY and CDR2 SMNVEV (reference sequence). Here the CDR3 DNA reads TGTGCCAGCAGTTTAAATAGGGGCAATCAGCCCCAGCATTTT. Translation gives CASSLNRGNQPQHF.

DNA for the CDR3: TGTGCCAGCAGTTACTTGTCTGTCAATTCACCCCTCCACTTT. Amino acids: CASSYLSVNSPLHF. This rearrangement joins TRBV6-5 to TRBJ1-6; D is unresolved. In germline, CDR1 is MNHEY, CDR2 SVGAGI. The CDR3 has 14 amino acids. The V gene lost 1 base and the J gene lost 7 bases, with 8 bases spanning the gap.

The V and J genes are TRBV7-9 and TRBJ1-2, with D maybe TRBD1 (6 bases). The ends were cut back, 2 bases at V and 7 bases at J, with 11 bases in the middle. The CDR3 spans 13 residues. Germline V gene lookup returns CDR1 SEHNR and CDR2 FQNEAQ (reference sequence). Written as DNA, the CDR3 is TGTGCCAGCAGCTTAAGGGGGGGTGGTGGCTACACCTTC. It translates to CASSLRGGGGYTF.

The chain joins TRBV6-5 to TRBJ2-7; TRBD2 is a possible D gene (6 bases). Germline assignment: CDR1 MNHEY and CDR2 SVGAGI. Between the trimmed V and J ends, which lost 7 bases and 2 bases, there was a span of 15 bases. The CDR3 length is 14 residues. The CDR3 spells CASTLGAGTYEQYF. CDR3 nucleotide sequence: TGTGCCAGCACCCTCGGGGCGGGAACCTACGAGCAGTACTTC.

CDR3 coding DNA: TGTGCCAGCAGCTTAACACAGGGAACTGAAGCTTTCTTT. This gives the protein CASSLTQGTEAFF. The chain combines TRBV7-8 with TRBJ1-1, with D possibly being TRBD1 (6 bases). Germline CDR1 SGHVS, CDR2 FQNEAQ. This CDR3 contains 13 residues. The ends were cut back, 2 bases at V and 5 bases at J, with 9 bases in the middle. Combining the CDR3 with reference TRBV7-8 and TRBJ1-1 gives the whole variable domain GAGVSQSPRYKVAKRGQDVALRCDPISGHVSLFWYQQALGQGPEFLTYFQNEAQLDKSGLPSDRFFAERPEGSVSTLKIQRTQQEDSAVYLCASSLTQGTEAFFGQGTRLTVV.

This chain joins TRBV7-9 and TRBJ1-5; TRBD1 agrees at 9 bases. CDR3 size: 14 residues. The V gene's germline CDR1 is SEHNR and CDR2 FQNEAQ (reference sequence). Trimming removed 5 bases from V and 4 bases from J; junction bases left unmatched: 3. The CDR3 DNA reads as TGTGCCAGCAGCCCGGGACAGGGAAATCAGCCCCAGCATTTT. Translation gives CASSPGQGNQPQHF.

V gene TRBV7-2 combines with J gene TRBJ2-5; TRBD2 matches at 7 bases. V lost 5 bases to trimming and J lost 5 bases; unmatched junction nucleotides: 20. The CDR3 is 18 residues long. Germline assignment: CDR1 SGHTA and CDR2 FQGNSA. This CDR3 reads CASSNQRGRQPQWETQYF. The CDR3 DNA is TGTGCCAGCAGCAATCAGCGGGGCAGACAACCGCAATGGGAGACCCAGTACTTC.

The V gene is TRBV7-6, the J gene TRBJ2-7; D remains ambiguous. The germline CDR1 and CDR2 sequences are SGHVS and FNYEAQ. The CDR3 length is 15 residues. The V gene lost 5 bases and the J gene lost 2 bases, with 16 bases spanning the gap. The CDR3 DNA reads as TGTGCCAGCAGCACCAGCCCCAACGGACCCTACGAGCAGTACTTC. It is translated as CASSTSPNGPYEQYF.

This clone was recorded a few times. The V and J genes are TRBV3-1 (or the pseudogene TRBV3-2) and TRBJ2-7; D is ambiguous. The CDR3 totals 13 residues. Germline values: CDR1 LGHDT, CDR2 YNNKEL (reference sequence). The V end was cut by 0 bases, the J end by 3 bases, with 6 bases between. The CDR3 here is CASSQDLGYEQYF. CDR3 nucleotide sequence: TGTGCCAGCAGCCAAGACCTCGGCTACGAGCAGTACTTC.